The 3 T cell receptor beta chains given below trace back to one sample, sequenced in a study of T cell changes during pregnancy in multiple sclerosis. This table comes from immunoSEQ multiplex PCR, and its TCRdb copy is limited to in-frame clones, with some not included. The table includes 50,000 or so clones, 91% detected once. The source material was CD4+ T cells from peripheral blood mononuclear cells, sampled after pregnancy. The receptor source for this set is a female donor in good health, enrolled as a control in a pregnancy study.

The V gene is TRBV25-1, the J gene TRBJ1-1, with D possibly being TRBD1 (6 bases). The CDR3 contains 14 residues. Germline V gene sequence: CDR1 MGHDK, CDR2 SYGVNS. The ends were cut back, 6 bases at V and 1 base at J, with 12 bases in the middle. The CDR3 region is CASSQTGQNTEAFF. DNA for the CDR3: TGTGCCAGCAGCCAAACGGGACAGAACACTGAAGCTTTCTTT.

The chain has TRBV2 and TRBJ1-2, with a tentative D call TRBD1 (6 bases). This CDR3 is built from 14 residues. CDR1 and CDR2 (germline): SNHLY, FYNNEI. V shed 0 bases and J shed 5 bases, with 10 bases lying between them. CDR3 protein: CASSEASRGYGYTF. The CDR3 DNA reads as TGTGCCAGCAGTGAAGCAAGCAGGGGATATGGCTACACCTTC.

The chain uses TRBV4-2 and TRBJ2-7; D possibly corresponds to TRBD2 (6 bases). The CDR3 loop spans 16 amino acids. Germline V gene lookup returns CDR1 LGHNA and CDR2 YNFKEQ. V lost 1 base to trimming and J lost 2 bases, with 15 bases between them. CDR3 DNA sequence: TGTGCCAGCAGCCAAGTGATGACTAGAAGGACCTACGAGCAGTACTTC. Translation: CASSQVMTRRTYEQYF.